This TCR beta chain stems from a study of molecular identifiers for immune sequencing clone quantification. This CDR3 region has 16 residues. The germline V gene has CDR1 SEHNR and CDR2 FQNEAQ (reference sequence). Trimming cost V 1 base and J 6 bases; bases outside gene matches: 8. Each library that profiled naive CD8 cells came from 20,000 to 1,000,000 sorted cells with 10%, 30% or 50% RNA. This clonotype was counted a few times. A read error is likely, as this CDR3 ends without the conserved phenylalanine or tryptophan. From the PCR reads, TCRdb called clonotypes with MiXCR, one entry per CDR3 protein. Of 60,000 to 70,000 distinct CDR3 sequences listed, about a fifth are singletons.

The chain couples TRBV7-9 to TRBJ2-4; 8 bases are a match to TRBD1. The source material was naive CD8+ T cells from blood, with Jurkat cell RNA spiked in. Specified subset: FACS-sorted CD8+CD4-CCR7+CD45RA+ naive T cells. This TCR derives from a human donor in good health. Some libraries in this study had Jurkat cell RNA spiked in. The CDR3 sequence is CASSLVPGTGGNIQYS. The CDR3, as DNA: TGTGCCAGCAGCTTAGTTCCCGGGACAGGAGGAAACATTCAGTACTCC.